This T cell receptor (beta chain) was profiled in a study of beta chain features in type 1 diabetes. Study-level points and caveats: People with Type 1 diabetes carried modestly yet significantly shorter TCRB CDR3s in all four CD4+ subsets. Healthy donors had naive, central memory and Treg TCRB repertoires that appeared less similar than those seen among patients.

As for this clone: The antigen is unknown.

Isolated RNA was reverse transcribed in full, so expressed TCRB transcripts were sequenced. Using immunoSEQ multiplex PCR, the repertoire was profiled, and TCRdb retains in-frame clones only, with some absent. The sample consists of about 700,000 clones, around an eighth of them appearing once. Germline V gene data show CDR1 as MNHEY and CDR2 as SVGAGI. The CDR3 runs to 14 residues. V lost 6 bases to trimming and J lost 4 bases; unmatched junction nucleotides: 8. The J gene is TRBJ2-5, the V gene TRBV6-5; 7 bases are a match to TRBD2. The sample consisted of naive CD4+ T cells from blood. This receptor was taken from a man younger than 35 with type 1 diabetes. CDR3 sequence (DNA): TGTGCCAGCAGACGTAGCGGGCGCGTAGAGACCCAGTACTTC. This translates into CASRRSGRVETQYF.